This T cell receptor (beta chain) was sequenced during a study of T cell responses to AZD1222 COVID-19 vaccine. On the study more broadly: Doses given second, at about 4 or about 12 weeks, were pooled. Regarding the study as a whole: Repertoire sampling happened only post peak T cell response. Possibly, clonal diversity was underestimated; donors were largely white British and included more females.

In regard to this clone: Its antigen is undetermined.

Produced via immunoSEQ multiplex PCR; TCRdb's table is partial and in-frame only. The repertoire holds around 100,000 clones, with 91% as singletons. This clonotype was sampled from an adult in good health. The source material was peripheral blood, sampled on day 0 of AZD1222 vaccination.

CDR3 in amino acids: CASSSRVAGELFF. The CDR3 bases are TGTGCCAGCAGCTCCAGGGTCGCCGGGGAGCTGTTTTTT. The chain has TRBV7-2 and TRBJ2-2; possibly TRBD1 for D (5 bases). This CDR3 spans 13 amino acids. Germline V gives CDR1 SGHTA, CDR2 FQGNSA. Trimming removed 4 bases from V and 6 bases from J, with 9 bases in between. The variable domain in full, completed from reference TRBV7-2 and TRBJ2-2, reads GAGVSQSPSNKVTEKGKDVELRCDPISGHTALYWYRQSLGQGLEFLIYFQGNSAPDKSGLPSDRFSAERTGGSVSTLTIQRTQQEDSAVYLCASSSRVAGELFFGEGSRLTVL.